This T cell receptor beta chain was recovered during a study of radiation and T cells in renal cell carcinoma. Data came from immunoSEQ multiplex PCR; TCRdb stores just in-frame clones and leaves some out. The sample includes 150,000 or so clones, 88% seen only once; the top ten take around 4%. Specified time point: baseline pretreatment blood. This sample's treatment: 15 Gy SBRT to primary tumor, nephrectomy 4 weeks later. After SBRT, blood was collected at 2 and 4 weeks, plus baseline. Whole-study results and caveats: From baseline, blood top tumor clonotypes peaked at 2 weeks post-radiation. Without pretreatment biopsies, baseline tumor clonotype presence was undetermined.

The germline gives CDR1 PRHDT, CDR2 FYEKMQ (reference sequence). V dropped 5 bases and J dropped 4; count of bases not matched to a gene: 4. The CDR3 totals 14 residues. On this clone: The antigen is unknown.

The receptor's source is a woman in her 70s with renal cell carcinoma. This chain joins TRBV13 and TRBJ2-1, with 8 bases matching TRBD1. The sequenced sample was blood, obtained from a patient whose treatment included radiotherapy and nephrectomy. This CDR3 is CASSPGQVYNEQFF. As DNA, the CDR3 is TGTGCCAGCAGCCCGGGACAGGTGTACAATGAGCAGTTCTTC.